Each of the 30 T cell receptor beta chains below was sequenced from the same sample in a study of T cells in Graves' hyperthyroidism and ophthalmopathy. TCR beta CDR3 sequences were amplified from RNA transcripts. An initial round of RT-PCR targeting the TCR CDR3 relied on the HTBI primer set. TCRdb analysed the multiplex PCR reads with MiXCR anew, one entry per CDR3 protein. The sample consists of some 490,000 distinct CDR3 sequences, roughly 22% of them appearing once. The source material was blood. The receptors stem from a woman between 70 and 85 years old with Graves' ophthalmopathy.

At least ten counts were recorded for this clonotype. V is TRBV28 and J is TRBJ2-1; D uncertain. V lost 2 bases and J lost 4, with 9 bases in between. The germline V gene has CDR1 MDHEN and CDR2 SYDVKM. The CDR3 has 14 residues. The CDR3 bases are TGTGCCAGCAGTTTAGGTCAGTTTTACAATGAGCAGTTCTTC. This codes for CASSLGQFYNEQFF.

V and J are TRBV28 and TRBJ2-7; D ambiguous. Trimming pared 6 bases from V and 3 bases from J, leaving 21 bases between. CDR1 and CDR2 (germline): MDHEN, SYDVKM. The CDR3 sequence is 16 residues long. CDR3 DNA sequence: TGTGCCAGCAGCCCTAGGACCACCCATCTCTTCTACGAGCAGTACTTC. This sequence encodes CASSPRTTHLFYEQYF. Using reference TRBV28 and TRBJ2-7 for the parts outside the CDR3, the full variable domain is DVKVTQSSRYLVKRTGEKVFLECVQDMDHENMFWYRQDPGLGLRLIYFSYDVKMKEKGDIPEGYSVSREKKERFSLILESASTNQTSMYLCASSPRTTHLFYEQYFGPGTRLTVT.

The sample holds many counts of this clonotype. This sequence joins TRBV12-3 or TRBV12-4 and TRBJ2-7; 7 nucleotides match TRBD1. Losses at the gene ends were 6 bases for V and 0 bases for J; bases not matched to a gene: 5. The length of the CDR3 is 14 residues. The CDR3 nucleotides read TGTGCCAGCAGAAGACAGGGACACTCCTACGAGCAGTACTTC. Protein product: CASRRQGHSYEQYF.

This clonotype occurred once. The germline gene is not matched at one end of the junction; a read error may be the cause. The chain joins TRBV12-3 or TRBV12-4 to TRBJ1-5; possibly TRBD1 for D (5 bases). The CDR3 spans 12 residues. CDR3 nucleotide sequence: TGTGCCAGCAGTTTAACAGGTCAGGCCCAGCATTTT. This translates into CASSLTGQAQHF.

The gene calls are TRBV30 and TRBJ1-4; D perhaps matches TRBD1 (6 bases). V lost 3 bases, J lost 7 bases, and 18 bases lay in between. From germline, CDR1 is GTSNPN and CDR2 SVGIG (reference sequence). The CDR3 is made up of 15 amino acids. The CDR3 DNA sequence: TGTGCCTGGAGCAACAGGGATGGTGTGGGTGAAAAACTGTTTTTT. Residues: CAWSNRDGVGEKLFF.

The CDR3 DNA reads as TGCAGTGCTAGAGCTGCGGGCGGCACTGAAGCTTTCTTT. Translated, it gives CSARAAGGTEAFF. The gene calls are TRBV20-1 and TRBJ1-1; no clear D gene. The ends were cut back, 1 base at V and 4 bases at J, with 10 bases in the middle. The CDR3 sequence is 13 residues long. Germline CDR1 DFQATT, CDR2 SNEGSKA (reference sequence).

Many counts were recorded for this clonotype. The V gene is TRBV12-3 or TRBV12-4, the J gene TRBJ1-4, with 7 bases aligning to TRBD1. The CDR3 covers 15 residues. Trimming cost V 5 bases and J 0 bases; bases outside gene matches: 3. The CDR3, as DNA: TGTGCCAGCAGTCCCACAGGGGCAACTAATGAAAAACTGTTTTTT. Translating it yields CASSPTGATNEKLFF.

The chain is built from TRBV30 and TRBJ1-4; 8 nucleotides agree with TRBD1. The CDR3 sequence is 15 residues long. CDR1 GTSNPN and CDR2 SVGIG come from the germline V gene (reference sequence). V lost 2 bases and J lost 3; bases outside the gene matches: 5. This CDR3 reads CAWSRTGLSNEKLFF. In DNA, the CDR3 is TGTGCCTGGAGTCGGACAGGGCTTTCTAATGAAAAACTGTTTTTT.

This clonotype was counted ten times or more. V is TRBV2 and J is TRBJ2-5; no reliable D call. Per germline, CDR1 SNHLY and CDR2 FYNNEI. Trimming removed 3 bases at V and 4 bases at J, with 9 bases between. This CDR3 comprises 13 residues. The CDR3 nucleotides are TGTGCCAGCAGTGAGGATTTGACAGAGACCCAGTACTTC. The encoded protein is CASSEDLTETQYF.

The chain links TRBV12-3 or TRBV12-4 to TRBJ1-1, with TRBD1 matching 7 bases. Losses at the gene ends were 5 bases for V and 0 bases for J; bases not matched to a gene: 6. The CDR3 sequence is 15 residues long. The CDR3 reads CASSTRQGMNTEAFF. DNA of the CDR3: TGTGCCAGCAGTACCCGACAGGGTATGAACACTGAAGCTTTCTTT.

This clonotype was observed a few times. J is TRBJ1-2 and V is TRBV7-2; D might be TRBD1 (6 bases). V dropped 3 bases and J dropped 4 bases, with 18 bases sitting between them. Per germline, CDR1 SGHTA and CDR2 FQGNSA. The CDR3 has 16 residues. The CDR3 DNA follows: TGTGCCAGCAGCTTCCGCCGGGGGGGCGCAGCCTATGGCTACACCTTC. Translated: CASSFRRGGAAYGYTF. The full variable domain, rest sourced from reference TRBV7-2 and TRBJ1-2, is GAGVSQSPSNKVTEKGKDVELRCDPISGHTALYWYRQSLGQGLEFLIYFQGNSAPDKSGLPSDRFSAERTGGSVSTLTIQRTQQEDSAVYLCASSFRRGGAAYGYTFGSGTRLTVV.

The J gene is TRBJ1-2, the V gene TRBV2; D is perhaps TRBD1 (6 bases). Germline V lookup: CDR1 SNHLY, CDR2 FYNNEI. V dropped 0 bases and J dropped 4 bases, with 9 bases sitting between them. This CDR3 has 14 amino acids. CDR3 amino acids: CASSEAGTPYGYTF. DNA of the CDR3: TGTGCCAGCAGTGAAGCGGGGACACCCTATGGCTACACCTTC.

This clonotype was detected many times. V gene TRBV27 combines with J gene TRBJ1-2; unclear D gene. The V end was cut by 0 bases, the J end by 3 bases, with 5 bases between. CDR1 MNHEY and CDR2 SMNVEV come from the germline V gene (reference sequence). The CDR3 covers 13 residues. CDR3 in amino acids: CASSLSAYYGYTF. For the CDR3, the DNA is TGTGCCAGCAGTTTATCCGCGTACTATGGCTACACCTTC.

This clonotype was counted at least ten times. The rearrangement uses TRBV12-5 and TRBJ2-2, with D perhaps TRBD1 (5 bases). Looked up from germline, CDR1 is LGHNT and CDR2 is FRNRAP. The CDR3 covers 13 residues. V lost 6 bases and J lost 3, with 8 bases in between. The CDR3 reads CASGQEDTGELFF. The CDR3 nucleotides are TGTGCTAGTGGACAGGAAGACACCGGGGAGCTGTTTTTT.

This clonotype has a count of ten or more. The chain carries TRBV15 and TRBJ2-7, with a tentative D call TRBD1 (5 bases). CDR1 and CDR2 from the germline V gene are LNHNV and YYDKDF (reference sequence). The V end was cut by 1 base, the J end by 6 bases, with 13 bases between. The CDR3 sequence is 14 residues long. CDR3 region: CATSRGASRGEQYF. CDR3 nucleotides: TGTGCCACCAGCAGAGGGGCATCTAGGGGCGAGCAGTACTTC.

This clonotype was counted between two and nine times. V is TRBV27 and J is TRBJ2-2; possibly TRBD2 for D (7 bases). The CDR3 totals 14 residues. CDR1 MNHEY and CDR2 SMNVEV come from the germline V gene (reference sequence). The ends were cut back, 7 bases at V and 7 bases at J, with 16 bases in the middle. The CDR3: CASTGEGRFGELFF. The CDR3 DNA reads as TGTGCCAGCACAGGGGAGGGGAGATTCGGGGAGCTGTTTTTT.

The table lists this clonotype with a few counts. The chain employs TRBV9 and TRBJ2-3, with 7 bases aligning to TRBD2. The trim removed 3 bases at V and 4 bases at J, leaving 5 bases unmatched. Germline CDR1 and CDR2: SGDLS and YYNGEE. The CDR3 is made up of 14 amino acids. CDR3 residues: CASSEGRAADTQYF. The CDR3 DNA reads TGTGCCAGCAGCGAAGGGAGGGCGGCAGATACGCAGTATTTT.

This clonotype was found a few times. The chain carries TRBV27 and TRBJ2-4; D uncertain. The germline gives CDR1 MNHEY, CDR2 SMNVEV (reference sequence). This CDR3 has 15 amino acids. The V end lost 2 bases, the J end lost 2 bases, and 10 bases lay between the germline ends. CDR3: CASSLKGMTKNIQYF. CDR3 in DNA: TGTGCCAGCAGTTTAAAGGGAATGACCAAAAACATTCAGTACTTC.

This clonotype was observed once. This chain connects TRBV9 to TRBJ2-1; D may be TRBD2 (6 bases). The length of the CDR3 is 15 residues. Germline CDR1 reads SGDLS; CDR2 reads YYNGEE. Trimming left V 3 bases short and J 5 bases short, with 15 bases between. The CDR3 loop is CASSGASAGDNEQFF. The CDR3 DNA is TGTGCCAGCAGCGGTGCTAGCGCTGGCGACAATGAGCAGTTCTTC. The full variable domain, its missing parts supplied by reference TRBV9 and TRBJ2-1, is DSGVTQTPKHLITATGQRVTLRCSPRSGDLSVYWYQQSLDQGLQFLIQYYNGEERAKGNILERFSAQQFPDLHSELNLSSLELGDSALYFCASSGASAGDNEQFFGPGTRLTVL.

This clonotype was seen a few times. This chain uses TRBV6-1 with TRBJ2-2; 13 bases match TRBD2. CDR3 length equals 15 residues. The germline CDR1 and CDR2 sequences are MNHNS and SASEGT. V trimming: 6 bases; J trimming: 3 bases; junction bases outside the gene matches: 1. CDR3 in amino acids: CASRGLAGDTGELFF. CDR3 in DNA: TGTGCCAGCAGAGGACTAGCGGGAGACACCGGGGAGCTGTTTTTT.

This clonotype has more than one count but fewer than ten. Here the CDR3 DNA reads TGTGCCAGCAGTCGTATGGGACAGGGTCTCAACGAGCAGTACTTC. Translating gives CASSRMGQGLNEQYF. The chain couples TRBV2 to TRBJ2-7, with 9 bases that match TRBD1. Trimming removed 5 bases from V and 5 bases from J; junction bases left unmatched: 10. Germline V gene lookup returns CDR1 SNHLY and CDR2 FYNNEI. The CDR3 consists of 15 residues.

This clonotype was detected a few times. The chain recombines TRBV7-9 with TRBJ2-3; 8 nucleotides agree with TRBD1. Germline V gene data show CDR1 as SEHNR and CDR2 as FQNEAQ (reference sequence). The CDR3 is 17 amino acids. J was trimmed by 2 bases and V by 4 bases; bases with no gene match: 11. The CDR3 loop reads CASSSDRAGSNTDTQYF. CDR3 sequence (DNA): TGTGCCAGCAGCTCGGACAGGGCGGGGAGTAACACAGATACGCAGTATTTT.

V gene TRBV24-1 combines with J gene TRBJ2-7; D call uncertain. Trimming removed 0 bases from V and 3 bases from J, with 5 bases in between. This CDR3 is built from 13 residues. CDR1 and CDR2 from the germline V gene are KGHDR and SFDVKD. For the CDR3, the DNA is TGTGCCACCAGTGATTTGATTTGCTACGAGCAGTACTTC. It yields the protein CATSDLICYEQYF.

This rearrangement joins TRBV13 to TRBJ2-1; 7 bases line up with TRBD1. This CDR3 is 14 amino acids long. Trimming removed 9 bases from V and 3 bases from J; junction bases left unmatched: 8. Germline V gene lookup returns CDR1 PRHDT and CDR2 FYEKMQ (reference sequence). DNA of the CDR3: TGTGCCAGTTCCGGGACAGAGAGCTACAATGAGCAGTTCTTC. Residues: CASSGTESYNEQFF. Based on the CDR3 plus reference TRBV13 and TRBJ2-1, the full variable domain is AAGVIQSPRHLIKEKRETATLKCYPIPRHDTVYWYQQGPGQDPQFLISFYEKMQSDKGSIPDRFSAQQFSDYHSELNMSSLELGDSALYFCASSGTESYNEQFFGPGTRLTVL.

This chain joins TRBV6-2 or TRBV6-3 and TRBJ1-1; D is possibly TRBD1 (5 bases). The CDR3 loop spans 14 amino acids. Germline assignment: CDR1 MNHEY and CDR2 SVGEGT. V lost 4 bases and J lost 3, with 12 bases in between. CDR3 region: CASSLGVTDTEAFF. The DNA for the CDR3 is TGTGCCAGCAGTTTGGGAGTGACAGACACTGAAGCTTTCTTT.

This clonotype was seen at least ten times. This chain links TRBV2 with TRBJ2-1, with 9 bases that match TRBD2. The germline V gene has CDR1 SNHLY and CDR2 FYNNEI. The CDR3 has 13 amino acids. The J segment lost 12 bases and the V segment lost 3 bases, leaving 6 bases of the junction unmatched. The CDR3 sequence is CASSDWREGPQFF. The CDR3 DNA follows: TGTGCCAGCAGTGACTGGCGGGAGGGGCCGCAGTTCTTC.

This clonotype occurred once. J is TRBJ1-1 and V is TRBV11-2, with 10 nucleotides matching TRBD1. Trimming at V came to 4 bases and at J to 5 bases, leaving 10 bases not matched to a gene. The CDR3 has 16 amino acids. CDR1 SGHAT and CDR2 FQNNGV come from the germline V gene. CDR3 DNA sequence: TGTGCCAGCAGCTCAGGCCGGGACAGGGGCGAAACTGAAGCTTTCTTT. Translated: CASSSGRDRGETEAFF. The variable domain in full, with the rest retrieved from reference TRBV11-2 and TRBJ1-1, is EAGVAQSPRYKIIEKRQSVAFWCNPISGHATLYWYQQILGQGPKLLIQFQNNGVVDDSQLPKDRFSAERLKGVDSTLKIQPAKLEDSAVYLCASSSGRDRGETEAFFGQGTRLTVV.

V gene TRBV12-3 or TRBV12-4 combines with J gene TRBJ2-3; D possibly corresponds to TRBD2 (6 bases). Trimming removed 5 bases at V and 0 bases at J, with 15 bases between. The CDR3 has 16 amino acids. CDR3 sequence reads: CASSPGTWGSTDTQYF. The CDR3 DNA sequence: TGTGCCAGCAGTCCCGGGACTTGGGGAAGCACAGATACGCAGTATTTT.

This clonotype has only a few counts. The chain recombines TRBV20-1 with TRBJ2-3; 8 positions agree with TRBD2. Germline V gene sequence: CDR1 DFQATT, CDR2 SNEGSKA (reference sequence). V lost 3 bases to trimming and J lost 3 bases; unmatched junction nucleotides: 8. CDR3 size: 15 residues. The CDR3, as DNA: TGCAGTGCTAGTAGGCTTAGCGGGACTACAGATACGCAGTATTTT. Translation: CSASRLSGTTDTQYF.

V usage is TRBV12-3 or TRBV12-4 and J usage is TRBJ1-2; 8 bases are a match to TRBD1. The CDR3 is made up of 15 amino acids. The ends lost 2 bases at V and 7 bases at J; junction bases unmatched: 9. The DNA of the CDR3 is TGTGCCAGCAGTTTAATGGGACAGGAGGCATCTGGCTACACCTTC. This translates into CASSLMGQEASGYTF.